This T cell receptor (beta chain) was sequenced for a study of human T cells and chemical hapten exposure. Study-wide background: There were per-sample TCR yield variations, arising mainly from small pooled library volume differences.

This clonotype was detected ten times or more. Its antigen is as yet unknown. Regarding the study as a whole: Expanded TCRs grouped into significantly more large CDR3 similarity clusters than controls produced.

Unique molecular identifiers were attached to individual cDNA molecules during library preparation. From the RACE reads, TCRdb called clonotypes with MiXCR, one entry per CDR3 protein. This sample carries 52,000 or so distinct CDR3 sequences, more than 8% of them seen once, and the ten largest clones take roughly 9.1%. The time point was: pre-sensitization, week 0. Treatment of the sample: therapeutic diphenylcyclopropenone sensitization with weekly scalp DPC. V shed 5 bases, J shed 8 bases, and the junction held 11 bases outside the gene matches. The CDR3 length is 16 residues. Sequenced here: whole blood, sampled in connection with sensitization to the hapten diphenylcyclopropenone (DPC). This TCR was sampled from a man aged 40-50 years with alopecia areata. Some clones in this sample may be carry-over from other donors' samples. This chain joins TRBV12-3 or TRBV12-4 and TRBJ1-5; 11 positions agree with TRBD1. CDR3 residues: CASSVSGQGVNKPQHF. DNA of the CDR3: TGTGCCAGCAGTGTATCGGGACAGGGGGTTAATAAGCCCCAGCATTTT.